This is a list of T cell receptor beta chains from one sample in a study of cytomegalovirus exposure and HLA in healthy donors. Clones were sequenced by immunoSEQ multiplex PCR, and TCRdb holds only the in-frame ones, with some missing. The sample records roughly 200,000 clones, 70% to 85% being singletons. Specimen: PBMCs. All receptors derive from a woman aged 40-49 years in good health and CMV-seronegative. The CDR3 runs from the conserved cysteine through the conserved F or W. A D gene is named only where the DNA matches it firmly. Clone size appears in some rows only: once, few, many, or a class for an expanded clone.

d_gene | j_gene | abundance | v_gene | CDR3aa | CDR3nt
TRBD1 | TRBJ2-7 | - | TRBV9 | CASSASGTGPYEQYF | TGTGCCAGCAGCGCTTCCGGGACAGGTCCCTACGAGCAGTACTTC
- | TRBJ1-1 | once | TRBV6-6 | CASSPGANTEAFF | TGTGCCAGCAGCCCAGGGGCAAACACTGAAGCTTTCTTT
- | TRBJ2-2 | - | TRBV5-1 | CASTLIDSNTGELFF | TGCGCCAGCACCCTCATAGATTCGAACACCGGGGAGCTGTTTTTT
TRBD1 | TRBJ1-2 | - | TRBV6-1 | CASSQGTGGSGYTF | TGTGCCAGCAGCCAGGGGACAGGGGGCTCTGGCTACACCTTC
- | TRBJ1-1 | - | TRBV10-1 | CASPVGGTTEAFF | TGCGCCAGCCCCGTGGGGGGAACCACTGAAGCTTTCTTT
- | TRBJ1-6 | - | TRBV4-2 | CASSTTDNNSPLHF | TGTGCCAGCAGTACGACAGACAATAATTCACCCCTCCACTTT
- | TRBJ2-1 | - | TRBV10-3 | CAISTKDEQFF | TGTGCCATCAGTACTAAGGATGAGCAGTTCTTC
TRBD1 | TRBJ1-4 | - | TRBV5-4 | CASSSWTGSNEKLFF | TGTGCCAGCAGCTCGTGGACAGGTTCTAATGAAAAACTGTTTTTT
- | TRBJ1-1 | - | TRBV19 | CATASQGRPNTEAFF | TGTGCCACCGCGTCACAGGGTAGGCCGAACACTGAAGCTTTCTTT
TRBD1 | TRBJ2-3 | - | TRBV6-5 | CASSNRQGSTDTQYF | TGTGCCAGCAGTAATAGACAGGGGAGCACAGATACGCAGTATTTT
- | TRBJ2-7 | - | TRBV7-7 | CASSPGLRYEQYF | TGTGCTAGCAGCCCGGGACTTCGCTACGAGCAGTACTTC
TRBD1 | TRBJ1-2 | - | TRBV4-1 | CASSQGTGDGYTF | TGCGCCAGCAGCCAAGGGACAGGGGACGGCTACACCTTC
TRBD1 | TRBJ1-5 | - | TRBV30 | CAWSVRGQGSNQPQHF | TGTGCCTGGAGTGTAAGGGGACAGGGGTCTAATCAGCCCCAGCATTTT
TRBD2 | TRBJ2-1 | few | TRBV5-6 | CASSLVASGSYEQFF | TGTGCCAGCAGCTTGGTTGCTAGCGGGAGTTATGAGCAGTTCTTC
- | TRBJ1-5 | - | TRBV19 | CASSIEKRQPQHF | TGTGCCAGTAGTATAGAGAAGCGCCAGCCCCAGCATTTT
- | TRBJ2-7 | - | TRBV5-4 | CASSSTYEQYF | TGTGCCAGCAGCTCCACCTACGAGCAGTACTTC
- | TRBJ1-4 | - | TRBV5-1 | CASSFGEATNEKLFF | TGCGCCAGCAGCTTTGGGGAGGCAACTAATGAAAAACTGTTTTTT
TRBD2 | TRBJ2-7 | - | TRBV13 | CASSPGLAGVYEQYF | TGTGCCAGCAGCCCGGGACTAGCGGGAGTCTACGAGCAGTACTTC
- | TRBJ2-5 | few | TRBV5-1 | CASSSQTSGETQYF | TGCGCCAGCAGCTCGCAAACTTCGGGGGAGACCCAGTACTTC
- | TRBJ1-4 | - | TRBV6-1 | CASKEGATNEKLFF | TGTGCCAGCAAGGAGGGCGCAACTAATGAAAAACTGTTTTTT
- | TRBJ2-5 | - | TRBV7-8 | CASSPPSSSQYF | TGTGCCAGCAGCCCCCCGTCGTCGTCCCAGTACTTC
TRBD1 | TRBJ2-1 | - | TRBV7-8 | CASSLLTGITDNEQFF | TGTGCCAGCAGCTTATTGACAGGGATAACCGACAATGAGCAGTTCTTC
TRBD1 | TRBJ1-5 | once | TRBV5-1 | CASSLEGQGNQPQHF | TGCGCCAGCAGCTTGGAGGGACAGGGAAATCAGCCCCAGCATTTT
- | TRBJ1-1 | - | TRBV14 | CASSQRGGMGSTEAFF | TGTGCCAGCAGCCAAAGGGGGGGTATGGGGAGCACTGAAGCTTTCTTT
- | TRBJ2-1 | - | TRBV6-1 | CASSENILALGGDNEQFF | TGTGCCAGCAGTGAAAACATCCTCGCACTCGGCGGGGACAATGAGCAGTTCTTC
- | TRBJ1-5 | - | TRBV7-9 | CSSSPRGTYQPQHF | TGTTCCAGCAGCCCACGAGGGACATATCAGCCCCAGCATTTT
- | TRBJ2-5 | - | TRBV28 | CASSLYRGQETQYF | TGTGCCAGCAGTTTATATCGGGGACAAGAGACCCAGTACTTC
- | TRBJ2-5 | - | TRBV21-1 | CASSPLRGPKETQYF | TGTGCCAGCAGCCCCCTAAGGGGGCCCAAAGAGACCCAGTACTTC
TRBD2 | TRBJ2-7 | - | TRBV27 | CASRMTSLSSYEQYF | TGTGCCAGCAGGATGACTAGCCTTAGCTCCTACGAGCAGTACTTC
TRBD1 | TRBJ1-6 | few | TRBV5-8 | CASSLWTGKNSPLHF | TGTGCCAGCAGCTTATGGACAGGAAAGAATTCACCCCTCCACTTT
TRBD1 | TRBJ1-1 | few | TRBV5-6 | CASSLTGGTEAFF | TGTGCCAGCAGCCTAACAGGGGGCACTGAAGCTTTCTTT
TRBD2 | TRBJ2-7 | few | TRBV5-1 | CASSLDSGGTSYEQYF | TGCGCCAGCAGCCTCGATAGCGGGGGCACCTCCTACGAGCAGTACTTC
- | TRBJ1-3 | once | TRBV29-1 | CSVEDTGFSGNTIYF | TGCAGCGTTGAAGATACAGGGTTCTCTGGAAACACCATATATTTT
TRBD1 | TRBJ1-1 | - | TRBV5-1 | CASSWGTGGTEAFF | TGCGCCAGCAGCTGGGGGACAGGGGGCACTGAAGCTTTCTTT
- | TRBJ1-5 | - | TRBV28 | CASATLVRQPQHF | TGTGCCAGCGCTACTTTAGTACGTCAGCCCCAGCATTTT
- | TRBJ2-1 | - | TRBV9 | CASSPRERAYNEQFF | TGTGCCAGCAGCCCCAGGGAGCGGGCCTACAATGAGCAGTTCTTC
TRBD2 | TRBJ2-1 | - | TRBV2 | CASSFSGAGVGDEQFF | TGTGCCAGCAGTTTCTCGGGAGCGGGAGTTGGCGATGAGCAGTTCTTC